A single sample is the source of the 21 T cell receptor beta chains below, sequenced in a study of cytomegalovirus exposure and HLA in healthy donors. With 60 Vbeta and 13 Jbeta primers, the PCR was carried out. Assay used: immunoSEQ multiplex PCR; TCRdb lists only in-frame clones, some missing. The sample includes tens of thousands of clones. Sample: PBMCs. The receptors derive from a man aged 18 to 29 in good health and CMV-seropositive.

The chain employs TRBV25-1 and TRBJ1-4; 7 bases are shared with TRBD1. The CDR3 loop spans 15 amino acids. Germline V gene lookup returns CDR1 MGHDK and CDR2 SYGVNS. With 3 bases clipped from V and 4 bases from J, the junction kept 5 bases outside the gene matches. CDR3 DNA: TGTGCCAGCAGTGACCCGGGACAGAGTAATGAAAAACTGTTTTTT. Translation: CASSDPGQSNEKLFF.

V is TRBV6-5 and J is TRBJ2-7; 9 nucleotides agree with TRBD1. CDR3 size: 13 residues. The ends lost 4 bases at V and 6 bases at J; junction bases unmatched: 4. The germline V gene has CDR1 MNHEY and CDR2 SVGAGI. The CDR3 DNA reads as TGTGCCAGCAGTTCCAGGGACAGGGTCGAGCAGTACTTC. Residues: CASSSRDRVEQYF.

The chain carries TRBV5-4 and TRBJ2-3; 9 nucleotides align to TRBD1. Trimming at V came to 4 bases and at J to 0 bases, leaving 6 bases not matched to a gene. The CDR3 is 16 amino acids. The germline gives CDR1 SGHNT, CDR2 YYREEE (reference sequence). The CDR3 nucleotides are TGTGCCAGCAGCCTCACAGGGGGCACTAGCACAGATACGCAGTATTTT. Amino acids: CASSLTGGTSTDTQYF.

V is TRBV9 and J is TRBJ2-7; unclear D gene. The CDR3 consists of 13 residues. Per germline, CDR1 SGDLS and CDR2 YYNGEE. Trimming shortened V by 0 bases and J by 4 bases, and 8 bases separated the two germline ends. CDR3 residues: CASSVAPLYEQYF. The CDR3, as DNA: TGTGCCAGCAGCGTAGCTCCACTATACGAGCAGTACTTC.

DNA of the CDR3: TGTGCCAGCTCACCCCCTGAGCGTGAAAAACTGTTTTTT. It encodes CASSPPEREKLFF. The chain employs TRBV18 and TRBJ1-4; D call uncertain. The V end lost 3 bases, the J end lost 7 bases, and 9 bases lay between the germline ends. The V gene's germline CDR1 is KGHSH and CDR2 LQKENI. The CDR3 has 13 residues.

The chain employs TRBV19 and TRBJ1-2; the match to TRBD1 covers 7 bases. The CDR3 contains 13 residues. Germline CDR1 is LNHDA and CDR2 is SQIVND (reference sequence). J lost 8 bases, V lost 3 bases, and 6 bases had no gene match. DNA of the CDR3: TGTGCCAGTAGTATTCTCACAGGGGACGGCTACACCTTC. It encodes CASSILTGDGYTF.

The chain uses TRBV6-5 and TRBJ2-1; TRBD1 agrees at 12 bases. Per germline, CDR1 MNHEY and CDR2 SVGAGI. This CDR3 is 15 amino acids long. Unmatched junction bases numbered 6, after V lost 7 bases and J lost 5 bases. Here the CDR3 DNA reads TGTGCCAGCACCCCGGGACAGGGGGCCCACAATGAGCAGTTCTTC. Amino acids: CASTPGQGAHNEQFF.

CDR3 bases: TGTGCCAGCAGGGGGACAGCCCAAACCGGTGGGACCCAGTACTTC. It encodes CASRGTAQTGGTQYF. The chain has TRBV2 and TRBJ2-5, with TRBD1 identical over 7 bases. Germline V CDR1 and CDR2: SNHLY, FYNNEI. The junction had 14 bases not matched to a gene; V was cut back by 6 bases and J by 7 bases. There are 15 residues in the CDR3.

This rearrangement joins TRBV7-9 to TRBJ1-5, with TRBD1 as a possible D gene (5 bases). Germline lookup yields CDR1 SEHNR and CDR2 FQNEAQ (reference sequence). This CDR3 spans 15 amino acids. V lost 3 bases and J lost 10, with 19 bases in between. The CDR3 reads CASSFRGGVREPQHF. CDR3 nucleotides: TGTGCCAGCAGCTTCCGCGGGGGGGTAAGGGAACCCCAGCATTTT. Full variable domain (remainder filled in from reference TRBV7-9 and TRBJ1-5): DTGVSQNPRHKITKRGQNVTFRCDPISEHNRLYWYRQTLGQGPEFLTYFQNEAQLEKSRLLSDRFSAERPKGSFSTLEIQRTEQGDSAMYLCASSFRGGVREPQHFGDGTRLSIL.

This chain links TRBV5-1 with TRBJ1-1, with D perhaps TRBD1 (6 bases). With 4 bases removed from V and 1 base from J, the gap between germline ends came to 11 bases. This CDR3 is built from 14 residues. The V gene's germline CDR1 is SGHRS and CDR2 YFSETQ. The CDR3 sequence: CASSLYRANTEAFF. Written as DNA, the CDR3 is TGCGCCAGCAGCCTTTACAGGGCGAACACTGAAGCTTTCTTT.

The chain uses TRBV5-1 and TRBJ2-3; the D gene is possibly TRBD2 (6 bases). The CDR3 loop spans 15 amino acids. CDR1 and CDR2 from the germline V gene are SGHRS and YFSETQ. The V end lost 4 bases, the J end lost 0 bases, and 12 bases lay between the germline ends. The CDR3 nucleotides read TGCGCCAGCAGCAAAGACGGGACTAGCACAGATACGCAGTATTTT. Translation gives CASSKDGTSTDTQYF. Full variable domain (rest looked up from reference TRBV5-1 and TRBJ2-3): KAGVTQTPRYLIKTRGQQVTLSCSPISGHRSVSWYQQTPGQGLQFLFEYFSETQRNKGNFPGRFSGRQFSNSRSEMNVSTLELGDSALYLCASSKDGTSTDTQYFGPGTRLTVL.

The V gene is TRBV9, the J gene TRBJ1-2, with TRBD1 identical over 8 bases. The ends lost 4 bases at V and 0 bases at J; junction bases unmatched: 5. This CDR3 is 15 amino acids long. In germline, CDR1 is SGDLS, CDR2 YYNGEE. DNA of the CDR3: TGTGCCAGCAGCCCCCGGGACAGGCCTAACTATGGCTACACCTTC. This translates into CASSPRDRPNYGYTF. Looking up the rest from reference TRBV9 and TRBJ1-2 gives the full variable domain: DSGVTQTPKHLITATGQRVTLRCSPRSGDLSVYWYQQSLDQGLQFLIQYYNGEERAKGNILERFSAQQFPDLHSELNLSSLELGDSALYFCASSPRDRPNYGYTFGSGTRLTVV.

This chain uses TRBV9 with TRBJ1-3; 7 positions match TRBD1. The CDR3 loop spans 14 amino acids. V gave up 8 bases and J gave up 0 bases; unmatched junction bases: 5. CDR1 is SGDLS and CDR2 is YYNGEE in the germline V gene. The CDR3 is CASGDSNSGNTIYF. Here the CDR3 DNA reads TGTGCCAGTGGGGACAGCAACTCTGGAAACACCATATATTTT.

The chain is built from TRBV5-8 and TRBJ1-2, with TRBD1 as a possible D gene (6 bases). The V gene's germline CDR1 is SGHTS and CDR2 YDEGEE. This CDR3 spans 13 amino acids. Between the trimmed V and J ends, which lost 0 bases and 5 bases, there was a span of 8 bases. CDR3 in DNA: TGTGCCAGCAGCTTGGACAGGGTTTATGGCTACACCTTC. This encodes CASSLDRVYGYTF.

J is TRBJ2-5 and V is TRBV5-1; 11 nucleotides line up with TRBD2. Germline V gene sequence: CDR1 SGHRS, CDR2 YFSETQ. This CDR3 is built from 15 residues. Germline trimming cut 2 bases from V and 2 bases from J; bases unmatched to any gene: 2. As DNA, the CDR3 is TGCGCCAGCAGCTTTAGGACTAGCGGGCAAGAGACCCAGTACTTC. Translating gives CASSFRTSGQETQYF.

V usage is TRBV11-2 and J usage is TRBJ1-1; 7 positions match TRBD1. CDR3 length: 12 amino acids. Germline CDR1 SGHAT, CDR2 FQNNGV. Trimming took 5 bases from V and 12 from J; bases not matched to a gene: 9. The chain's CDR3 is CASSQRQGRSFF. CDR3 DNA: TGTGCCAGCAGCCAGCGACAGGGTAGGTCTTTCTTT.

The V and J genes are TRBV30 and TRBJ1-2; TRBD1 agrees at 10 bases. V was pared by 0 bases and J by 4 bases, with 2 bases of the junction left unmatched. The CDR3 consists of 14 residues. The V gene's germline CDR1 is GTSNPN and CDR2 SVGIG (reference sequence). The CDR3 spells CAWSVGTGAYGYTF. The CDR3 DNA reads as TGTGCCTGGAGTGTGGGGACAGGGGCCTATGGCTACACCTTC.

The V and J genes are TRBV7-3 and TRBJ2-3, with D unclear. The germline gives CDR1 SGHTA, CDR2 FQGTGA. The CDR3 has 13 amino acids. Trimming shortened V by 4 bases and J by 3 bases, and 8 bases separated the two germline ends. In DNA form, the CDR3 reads TGTGCCAGCAGCTCGTTCCAGACAGATACGCAGTATTTT. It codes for CASSSFQTDTQYF.

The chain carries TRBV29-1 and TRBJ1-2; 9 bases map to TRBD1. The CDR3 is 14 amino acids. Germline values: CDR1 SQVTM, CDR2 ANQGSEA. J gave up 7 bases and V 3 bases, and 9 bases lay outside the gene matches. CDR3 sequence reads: CSVDQGQGIVGYTF. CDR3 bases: TGCAGCGTTGATCAGGGACAGGGTATAGTTGGCTACACCTTC.

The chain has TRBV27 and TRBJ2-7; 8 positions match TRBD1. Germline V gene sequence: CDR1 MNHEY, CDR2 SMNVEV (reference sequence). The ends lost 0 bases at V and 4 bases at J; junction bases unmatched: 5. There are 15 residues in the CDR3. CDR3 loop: CASSLSRGLGYEQYF. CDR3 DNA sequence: TGTGCCAGCAGTTTATCCAGGGGGCTAGGTTACGAGCAGTACTTC.

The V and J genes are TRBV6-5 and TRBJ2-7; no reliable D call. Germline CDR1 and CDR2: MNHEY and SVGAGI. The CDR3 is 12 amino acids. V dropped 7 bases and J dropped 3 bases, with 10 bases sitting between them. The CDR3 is CASTNTSYEQYF. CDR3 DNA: TGTGCCAGCACGAACACCAGCTACGAGCAGTACTTC.